This record covers a single TCR beta chain. Here immunoSEQ multiplex PCR was the method, and the copy in TCRdb shows in-frame clones only, minus some. The sample contains some 97,000 clones, around 92% of which appear only once. These data come from a study of T cell changes during pregnancy in multiple sclerosis. This CDR3 contains 14 residues. The V gene's germline CDR1 is SGHTA and CDR2 FQGNSA. Deletions cut 5 bases from V and 3 bases from J, with 14 bases between. The input for sequencing was peripheral blood, taken after pregnancy. The rearrangement joins TRBV7-2 to TRBJ2-7, with D perhaps matching TRBD1 (6 bases). This TCR was sampled from a female donor with multiple sclerosis, enrolled in a pregnancy study. In nucleotides, the CDR3 is TGTGCCAGCAGCGCTGACAGGTCCATCTACGAGCAGTACTTC. Translation gives CASSADRSIYEQYF.